Below are 22 T cell receptor beta chains sequenced from a single sample in a study of cytotoxic CD8 clonotypes in ibrutinib-treated CLL listed by TCRdb under 2021. Libraries were constructed by the immunoSEQ multiplex PCR assay. TCRdb took this table from immuneACCESS and kept in-frame rearrangements with V and J called. Such tables lack part of the clones; where checked against another copy, unresolved V genes explain under half of the gap, and the rest is unexplained. Within this sample are tens of thousands of clones, with less than 70% of them counted one time only. The top ten clones comprise around 13% of the sample. The time point label, read with the paper, signifies: 12 months on ibrutinib. The sample here was PBMCs, taken after 12 months of ibrutinib treatment. The origin of the receptors is a human donor with chronic lymphocytic leukemia.

The rearrangement links TRBV20-1 to TRBJ1-1; no firm D call. Trimming took 6 bases from V and 7 from J, leaving 12 bases between them. The germline V gene encodes CDR1 DFQATT and CDR2 SNEGSKA (reference sequence). The CDR3 is made up of 11 amino acids. In nucleotides, the CDR3 is TGCAGTGCCAACGCTGGGGTTGAAGCTTTCTTT. Protein sequence: CSANAGVEAFF.

The chain combines TRBV11-2 with TRBJ2-3; 11 bases agree with TRBD2. Trimming took 4 bases from V and 3 from J; bases not matched to a gene: 3. The CDR3 sequence is 15 residues long. CDR1 is SGHAT, CDR2 FQNNGV, per germline. The CDR3 nucleotides are TGTGCCAGCAGCTCCCGGACTAGCGGGACAGATACGCAGTATTTT. Translated, it gives CASSSRTSGTDTQYF.

This chain uses TRBV6-6 with TRBJ1-6; tentatively, D is TRBD1 (5 bases). V was pared by 7 bases and J by 10 bases, with 17 bases between. CDR3 length: 14 residues. CDR1 and CDR2 from the germline V gene are MNHNY and SVGAGI (reference sequence). The CDR3 here is CASTVGAGTSPLHF. DNA for the CDR3: TGTGCCAGCACGGTCGGGGCAGGCACGTCACCCCTCCACTTT.

This clone was counted only a few times. This sequence joins TRBV6-1 and TRBJ1-1; no firm D call. Germline V gives CDR1 MNHNS, CDR2 SASEGT. The CDR3 has 12 residues. The V gene lost 5 bases and the J gene lost 4 bases, with 8 bases spanning the gap. Written as DNA, the CDR3 is TGTGCCAGCAGTCCTAGTAGCACTGAAGCTTTCTTT. It translates to CASSPSSTEAFF.

The chain links TRBV14 to TRBJ2-7; D call uncertain. The V end was cut by 0 bases, the J end by 6 bases, with 15 bases between. This CDR3 contains 15 residues. Germline values: CDR1 SGHDN, CDR2 FVKESK. The CDR3 sequence is CASSQDLVGRSEQYF. CDR3 DNA sequence: TGTGCCAGCAGCCAAGATCTTGTCGGTCGATCCGAGCAGTACTTC.

The rearrangement links TRBV15 to TRBJ2-1, with 11 positions matching TRBD2. This CDR3 region has 16 residues. In germline, CDR1 is LNHNV, CDR2 YYDKDF (reference sequence). J gave up 5 bases and V 3 bases, and 6 bases lay outside the gene matches. CDR3 DNA sequence: TGTGCCACCAGCAGGGAAAGACTAGCGGGGAACAATGAGCAGTTCTTC. Translation gives CATSRERLAGNNEQFF.

This clone has a handful of counts. The chain combines TRBV28 with TRBJ1-5; 9 bases are a match to TRBD1. There are 15 residues in the CDR3. With V trimmed by 6 bases and J by 1 base, 4 bases remained unmatched. Per the germline V gene, CDR1 is MDHEN and CDR2 is SYDVKM. The CDR3 nucleotides read TGTGCCAGCAGACAGACAGGGGGGAGCAATCAGCCCCAGCATTTT. Residues: CASRQTGGSNQPQHF.

The chain couples TRBV4-1 to TRBJ2-2, with unresolved D. There are 18 residues in the CDR3. The ends were cut back, 0 bases at V and 2 bases at J, with 16 bases in the middle. Germline values: CDR1 MGHRA, CDR2 YSYEKL. The CDR3 DNA reads TGCGCCAGCAGCCAAGATTCTCAGTTCCTGATAAACACCGGGGAGCTGTTTTTT. Amino acid sequence: CASSQDSQFLINTGELFF.

V gene TRBV7-2 combines with J gene TRBJ2-3, with D possibly TRBD2 on 5 matching bases. This CDR3 is 16 amino acids long. Looked up from germline, CDR1 is SGHTA and CDR2 is FQGNSA. The germline V and J ends were trimmed by 3 bases and 0 bases, with 13 bases remaining between them. CDR3 DNA: TGTGCCAGCAGCTTTAGTAGCGCGGCAAGCACAGATACGCAGTATTTT. It encodes CASSFSSAASTDTQYF.

The rearrangement uses TRBV28 and TRBJ1-1; a possible D gene is TRBD1 (5 bases). The CDR3 has 13 amino acids. The ends were cut back, 7 bases at V and 0 bases at J, with 9 bases in the middle. The germline gives CDR1 MDHEN, CDR2 SYDVKM. CDR3: CASIRGMNTEAFF. CDR3 bases: TGTGCCAGCATTAGGGGAATGAACACTGAAGCTTTCTTT.

This chain connects TRBV9 to TRBJ2-3; a weak D match, TRBD2 (5 bases). Germline lookup yields CDR1 SGDLS and CDR2 YYNGEE. The CDR3 covers 14 residues. Trimming removed 1 base at V and 4 bases at J, with 10 bases between. CDR3 protein: CASSVTRNPDTQYF. As DNA, the CDR3 is TGTGCCAGCAGCGTAACTAGGAACCCAGATACGCAGTATTTT.

V is TRBV21-1 and J is TRBJ1-2. TRBV21-1 is a pseudogene. The CDR3 length is 12 residues. Here the CDR3 reads CASSKAPYGYTF. CDR3 bases: TGTGCCAGCAGCAAAGCCCCCTATGGCTACACCTTC.

The chain uses TRBV9 and TRBJ2-2, with D unresolved. This CDR3 region has 13 residues. The V end was cut by 0 bases, the J end by 3 bases, with 3 bases between. Per the germline V gene, CDR1 is SGDLS and CDR2 is YYNGEE. CDR3 nucleotide sequence: TGTGCCAGCAGCGTAGTGTACACCGGGGAGCTGTTTTTT. Translating it yields CASSVVYTGELFF. The complete variable domain, with remaining parts taken from reference TRBV9 and TRBJ2-2, reads DSGVTQTPKHLITATGQRVTLRCSPRSGDLSVYWYQQSLDQGLQFLIQYYNGEERAKGNILERFSAQQFPDLHSELNLSSLELGDSALYFCASSVVYTGELFFGEGSRLTVL.

CDR3: CASSVHSGGAFTDTQYF. CDR3 in DNA: TGTGCCAGTAGTGTACACAGCGGGGGGGCCTTCACAGATACGCAGTATTTT. The chain joins TRBV19 to TRBJ2-3; 10 nucleotides line up with TRBD2. V lost 5 bases and J lost 2; bases outside the gene matches: 10. Germline loops: CDR1 LNHDA, CDR2 SQIVND (reference sequence). The CDR3 runs to 17 residues.

This chain uses TRBV20-1 with TRBJ2-3; D call uncertain. This CDR3 has 11 residues. The germline CDR1 and CDR2 sequences are DFQATT and SNEGSKA (reference sequence). The chain's CDR3 is CSFSGTDTQYF. The DNA for the CDR3 is TGCAGCTTCTCTGGCACAGATACGCAGTATTTT.

The chain carries TRBV23-1 and TRBJ2-1; 8 nucleotides line up with TRBD1. TRBV23-1 is flagged as an ORF with uncertain function. CDR3 length: 17 amino acids. Trimming took 0 bases from V and 2 from J; bases not matched to a gene: 6. CDR3 sequence reads: CASSQSNGQGPYNEQFF. In nucleotides, the CDR3 is TGCGCCAGCAGTCAATCGAACGGACAGGGCCCCTACAATGAGCAGTTCTTC.

CDR3 region: CASSTQYRIAPLEQETQYF. The CDR3 bases are TGTGCCAGCAGCACCCAATACCGGATAGCGCCTTTGGAACAAGAGACCCAGTACTTC. The chain uses TRBV11-1 and TRBJ2-5; tentative D call: TRBD2 (5 bases). CDR1 SGHAT and CDR2 FQDESV come from the germline V gene (reference sequence). The CDR3 length is 19 residues. Trimming shortened V by 5 bases and J by 2 bases, and 27 bases separated the two germline ends. Variable domain in full (rest from reference TRBV11-1 and TRBJ2-5): EAEVAQSPRYKITEKSQAVAFWCDPISGHATLYWYRQILGQGPELLVQFQDESVVDDSQLPKDRFSAERLKGVDSTLKIQPAELGDSAMYLCASSTQYRIAPLEQETQYFGPGTRLLVL.

The rearrangement links TRBV9 to TRBJ2-1; no definite D call. This CDR3 has 14 residues. Germline-derived CDR1 and CDR2 are SGDLS and YYNGEE. Trimming shortened V by 3 bases and J by 9 bases, and 16 bases separated the two germline ends. The CDR3 loop reads CASSDTPKAGEQFF. The CDR3 nucleotides are TGTGCCAGCAGCGACACTCCAAAAGCCGGTGAGCAGTTCTTC. Looking up the rest from reference TRBV9 and TRBJ2-1 gives the full variable domain: DSGVTQTPKHLITATGQRVTLRCSPRSGDLSVYWYQQSLDQGLQFLIQYYNGEERAKGNILERFSAQQFPDLHSELNLSSLELGDSALYFCASSDTPKAGEQFFGPGTRLTVL.

In this sample, this clone turned up once. This rearrangement joins TRBV6-6 to TRBJ2-1, with D uncertain. This CDR3 has 15 residues. V gave up 8 bases and J gave up 1 base, with 15 bases separating them. Germline V gives CDR1 MNHNY, CDR2 SVGAGI (reference sequence). CDR3 amino acids: CASQTIRNSYNEQFF. The CDR3 DNA reads as TGTGCCAGCCAAACGATCAGAAATTCCTACAATGAGCAGTTCTTC.

As to this clone: The same CDR3 can be traced to other DNA sequences in this sample. The chain couples TRBV6-5 to TRBJ1-1, with D perhaps matching TRBD1 (6 bases). The length of the CDR3 is 15 residues. With 0 bases removed from V and 0 bases from J, the gap between germline ends came to 8 bases. Germline V gene sequence: CDR1 MNHEY, CDR2 SVGAGI. CDR3 coding DNA: TGTGCCAGCAGTTACTCCGGGGGGCTGAACACTGAAGCTTTCTTT. Amino acids: CASSYSGGLNTEAFF.

This clone was detected ten times or more. The genes are TRBV2 and TRBJ2-7, with D maybe TRBD1 (6 bases). Trimming cost V 7 bases and J 3 bases, with 25 bases left between them. The germline V gene has CDR1 SNHLY and CDR2 FYNNEI. The CDR3 has 17 amino acids. As DNA, the CDR3 is TGTGCCAGCACCGACACATTCGACAGGCTCGGAGTCTACGAGCAGTACTTC. It yields the protein CASTDTFDRLGVYEQYF.

This clone was seen a few times. This chain joins TRBV4-1 and TRBJ1-1; D not certain. The CDR3 has 14 amino acids. CDR1 is MGHRA and CDR2 is YSYEKL in the germline V gene. V was trimmed by 0 bases and J by 1 base, leaving 6 bases between them. CDR3 DNA sequence: TGCGCCAGCAGCCAAGAGGCCTCGAACACTGAAGCTTTCTTT. Translated, it gives CASSQEASNTEAFF.